This T cell receptor beta chain derives from a study of control samples from healthy donors and cancer patients. Germline V CDR1 and CDR2: LNHNV, YYDKDF (reference sequence). The CDR3 totals 14 residues. V was clipped by 0 bases and J by 1 base, with 6 bases between them. TCRdb's table, derived via immunoSEQ multiplex PCR, lists solely in-frame clones and lacks some. The repertoire consists of around 170,000 clones, with over 85% occurring once and the leading ten covering around 1.4%. Sequencing was done on a sample of blood. The sequence derives from a young man in good health. The V call is TRBV15, the J call TRBJ1-1; D gene unclear. CDR3: CATSRDGANTEAFF. CDR3 sequence (DNA): TGTGCCACCAGCAGAGATGGAGCGAACACTGAAGCTTTCTTT.